Shown below are 3 T cell receptor beta chains from a single sample sequenced in a study of Graves' ophthalmopathy and Graves' hyperthyroidism (dated by TCRdb to the late 2010s). TCRdb shows the sequencer as Illumina HiSeq 2000. For repertoire sequencing, the TCR beta CDR3 regions were amplified from RNA transcripts. The first round of RT-PCR was done with HTBI primers and the Qiagen OneStep RT-PCR kit, and was followed by a second round of multiplex PCR, then size selection and purification. The public reads were run again by TCRdb, first through fastp at Q25 and then through MiXCR, and only productive beta chains were kept. Every CDR3 protein is listed once, alongside the most common genes and DNA of its rows. This sample comprises about 380,000 distinct CDR3 sequences, about 16% of them detected only once. Together, the top ten hold approximately 7% of the sample. The material sequenced was peripheral blood. The receptors derive from a woman under 30 with stable Graves' hyperthyroidism. Donor details come from another sample of the same person, matched by shared clones.

There are a few counts of this clonotype. The chain joins TRBV5-6 to TRBJ1-2, with D unclear. Germline CDR1 and CDR2: SGHDT and YYEEEE. The CDR3 runs 13 residues. The germline V and J ends were trimmed by 6 bases and 2 bases, with 11 bases remaining between them. The CDR3 nucleotides are TGTGCCAGCACTATAGGTCGGAACTATGGCTACACCTTC. Its protein product is CASTIGRNYGYTF. The entire variable domain, with the rest obtained from reference TRBV5-6 and TRBJ1-2, is as follows: DAGVTQSPTHLIKTRGQQVTLRCSPKSGHDTVSWYQQALGQGPQFIFQYYEEEERQRGNFPDRFSGHQFPNYSSELNVNALLLGDSALYLCASTIGRNYGYTFGSGTRLTVV.

This chain links TRBV18 with TRBJ2-5, with D perhaps being TRBD1 or TRBD2 (5 bases each). The germline CDR1 and CDR2 sequences are KGHSH and LQKENI. V lost 2 bases, J lost 7 bases, and 14 bases lay in between. There are 14 residues in the CDR3. The CDR3 here is CASSPILTEGTQYF. The DNA of the CDR3 is TGTGCCAGCTCACCAATTTTGACAGAGGGGACCCAGTACTTC.

This clonotype appeared many times. The V call is TRBV4-2, the J call TRBJ1-5; 7 bases are a match to TRBD1. Trimming took 3 bases from V and 2 from J; bases not matched to a gene: 4. The CDR3 consists of 15 residues. CDR1 is LGHNA and CDR2 is YNFKEQ in the germline V gene. The CDR3 sequence: CASSQSGTGNQPQHF. The CDR3 coding sequence is TGTGCCAGCAGCCAGTCGGGGACAGGCAATCAGCCCCAGCATTTT.